This T cell receptor (beta chain) emerged from a study of blood T cell repertoires in COVID-19. Clones were read by immunoSEQ multiplex PCR, and TCRdb kept only the in-frame ones, dropping some. The sample carries approximately 140,000 clones, about 90% recorded once. Germline V CDR1 and CDR2: SGHTA, FQGNSA. V was pared by 7 bases and J by 5 bases, with 17 bases between. This CDR3 spans 14 amino acids. Sequencing input: peripheral blood. This chain connects TRBV7-2 to TRBJ1-1; D possibly corresponds to TRBD1 (5 bases). The TCR comes from a woman aged 55-69 years with active or convalescent COVID-19. CDR3: CASNRGLSTTEAFF. DNA for the CDR3: TGTGCCAGCAATCGGGGACTATCAACAACTGAAGCTTTCTTT.